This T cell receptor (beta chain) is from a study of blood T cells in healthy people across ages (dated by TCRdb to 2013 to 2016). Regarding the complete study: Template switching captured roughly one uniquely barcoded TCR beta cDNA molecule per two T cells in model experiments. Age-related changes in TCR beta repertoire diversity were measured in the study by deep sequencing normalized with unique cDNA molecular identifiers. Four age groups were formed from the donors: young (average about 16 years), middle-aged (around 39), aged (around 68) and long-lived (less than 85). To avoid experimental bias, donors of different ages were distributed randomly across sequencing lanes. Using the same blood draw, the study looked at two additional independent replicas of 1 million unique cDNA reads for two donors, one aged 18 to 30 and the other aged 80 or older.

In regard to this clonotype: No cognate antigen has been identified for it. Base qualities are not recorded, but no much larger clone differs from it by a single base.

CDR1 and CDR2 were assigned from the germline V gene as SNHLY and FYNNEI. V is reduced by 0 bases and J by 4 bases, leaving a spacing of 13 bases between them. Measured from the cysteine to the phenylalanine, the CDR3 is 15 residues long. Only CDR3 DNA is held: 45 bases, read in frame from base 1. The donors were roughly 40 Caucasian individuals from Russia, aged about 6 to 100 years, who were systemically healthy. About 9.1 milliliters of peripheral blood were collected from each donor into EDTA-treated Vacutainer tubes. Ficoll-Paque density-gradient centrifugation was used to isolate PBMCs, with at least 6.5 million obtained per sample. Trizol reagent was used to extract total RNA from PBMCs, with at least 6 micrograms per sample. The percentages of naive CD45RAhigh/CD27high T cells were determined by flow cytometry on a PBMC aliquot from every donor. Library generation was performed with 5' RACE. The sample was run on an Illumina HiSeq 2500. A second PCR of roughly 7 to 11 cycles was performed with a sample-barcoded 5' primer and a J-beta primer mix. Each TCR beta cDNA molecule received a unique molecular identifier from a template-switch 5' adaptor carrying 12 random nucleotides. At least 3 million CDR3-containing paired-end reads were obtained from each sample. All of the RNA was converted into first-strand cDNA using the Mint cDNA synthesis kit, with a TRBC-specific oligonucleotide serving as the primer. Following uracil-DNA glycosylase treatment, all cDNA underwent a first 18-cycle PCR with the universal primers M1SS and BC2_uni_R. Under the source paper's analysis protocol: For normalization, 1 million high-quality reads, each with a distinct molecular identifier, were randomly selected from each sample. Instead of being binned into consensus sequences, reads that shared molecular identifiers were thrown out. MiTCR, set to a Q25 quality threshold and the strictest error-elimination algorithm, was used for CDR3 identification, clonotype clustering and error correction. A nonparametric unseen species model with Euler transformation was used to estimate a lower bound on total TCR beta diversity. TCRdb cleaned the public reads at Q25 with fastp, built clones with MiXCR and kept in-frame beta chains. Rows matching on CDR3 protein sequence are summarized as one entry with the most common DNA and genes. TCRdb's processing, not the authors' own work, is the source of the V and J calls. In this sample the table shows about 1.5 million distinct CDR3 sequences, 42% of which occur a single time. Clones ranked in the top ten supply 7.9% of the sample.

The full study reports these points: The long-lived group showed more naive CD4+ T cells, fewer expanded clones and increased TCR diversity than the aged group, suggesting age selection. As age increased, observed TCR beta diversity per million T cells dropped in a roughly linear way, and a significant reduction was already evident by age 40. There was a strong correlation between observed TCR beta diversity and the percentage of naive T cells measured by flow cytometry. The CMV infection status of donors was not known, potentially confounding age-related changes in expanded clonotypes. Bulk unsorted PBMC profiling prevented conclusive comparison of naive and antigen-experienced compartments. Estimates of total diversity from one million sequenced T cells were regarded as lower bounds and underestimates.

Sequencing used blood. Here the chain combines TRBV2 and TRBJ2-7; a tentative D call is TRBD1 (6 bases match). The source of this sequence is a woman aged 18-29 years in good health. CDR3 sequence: CASSEAGTIEYEQYF. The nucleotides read TGTGCCAGCAGTGAAGCCGGGACAATTGAATACGAGCAGTACTTC.